The rows below give T cell receptor beta chains drawn from one sample of a study of regulatory T cells in long-lasting Graves disease. TCRdb reanalysed the multiplex PCR reads using MiXCR and keeps one entry per CDR3 protein. The sample carries about 460,000 distinct CDR3 sequences, approximately 22% recorded once. Sequenced material: peripheral blood mononuclear cells (PBMCs), taken when the disease was refractory, from a patient treated with antithyroid drugs. The source of these receptors is a female donor with Graves disease. The CDR3 runs from the conserved cysteine through the conserved F or W. D genes are given only for firm matches. Not all rows give a size; the values are once, few, many and, for expanded clones, a class.

CDR3,DNA,D,V,size,J,length
CASSQLAGTGELFF,TGTGCCAGCAGTCAACTAGCGGGGACCGGGGAGCTGTTTTTT,TRBD2,TRBV2,many,TRBJ2-2,14
CASSIGESNQPQHF,TGTGCCAGTAGTATTGGGGAAAGCAATCAGCCCCAGCATTTT,NA,TRBV19,few,TRBJ1-5,14
CASSQDPSGRGASYEQYF,TGTGCCAGCAGCCAAGATCCCTCTGGGCGGGGGGCCTCCTACGAGCAGTACTTC,TRBD2,TRBV7-8,once,TRBJ2-7,18
CASSGGDGSYEQYF,TGTGCCAGCAGTGGAGGGGACGGCTCCTACGAGCAGTACTTC,NA,TRBV6-1,few,TRBJ2-7,14
CASSSLRRTNEKLFF,TGTGCCAGCAGCTCCTTGAGGCGAACTAATGAAAAACTGTTTTTT,NA,TRBV6-1,many,TRBJ1-4,15
CASSTRRLAGGPGEQYF,TGTGCCAGCAGTACCCGTCGACTAGCGGGAGGGCCCGGAGAGCAGTACTTC,TRBD2,TRBV6-1,many,TRBJ2-7,17
CASSIARGDTIYF,TGTGCCAGTAGTATTGCTAGGGGGGACACCATATATTTT,NA,TRBV19,NA,TRBJ1-3,13
CASSLWTTEAFF,TGTGCCAGCAGCTTATGGACCACTGAAGCTTTCTTT,NA,TRBV11-3,many,TRBJ1-1,12
CASSYRGQGSNYGYTF,TGTGCCAGTAGCTACAGGGGACAGGGTTCTAACTATGGCTACACCTTC,TRBD1,TRBV19,NA,TRBJ1-2,16
CASSSTERTTFF,TGTGCCAGCAGTTCTACTGAACGAACTACTTTCTTT,NA,TRBV28,many,TRBJ1-1,12
CASRRDSRAYNEQFF,TGTGCCAGCAGGAGGGACAGTAGAGCCTACAATGAGCAGTTCTTC,TRBD1,TRBV27,NA,TRBJ2-1,15
CASSLEPGLSNTGELFF,TGTGCCAGCAGTCTTGAACCGGGACTATCGAACACCGGGGAGCTGTTTTTT,TRBD2,TRBV5-4,NA,TRBJ2-2,17
CASSFLPGKSYEQYF,TGTGCCAGCAGCTTCCTTCCGGGGAAGTCCTACGAGCAGTACTTC,NA,TRBV3-1,few,TRBJ2-7,15
CASGQTSGSRNIQYF,TGTGCCAGCGGGCAGACTAGCGGGAGCAGGAACATTCAGTACTTC,TRBD2,TRBV28,many,TRBJ2-4,15
CASSSGGSETQYF,TGTGCCAGCAGTTCCGGGGGAAGCGAGACCCAGTACTTC,NA,TRBV6-9,many,TRBJ2-5,13
CSARAGGTDTQYF,TGCAGTGCTAGAGCGGGGGGCACAGATACGCAGTATTTT,NA,TRBV20-1,NA,TRBJ2-3,13
CASSLTSELAKNIQYF,TGTGCCAGCAGCTTAACATCGGAACTGGCCAAAAACATTCAGTACTTC,NA,TRBV7-3,NA,TRBJ2-4,16
CASSPYSTGSVITGANVLTF,TGTGCCAGCAGCCCCTATTCCACCGGGTCGGTAATAACTGGGGCCAACGTCCTGACTTTC,NA,TRBV11-3,NA,TRBJ2-6,20
CSARSTSGRAWEQYF,TGCAGTGCTAGATCGACTAGCGGGAGGGCTTGGGAGCAGTACTTC,TRBD2,TRBV20-1,few,TRBJ2-7,15
CASNGAASNQPQHF,TGTGCCAGCAATGGGGCAGCAAGCAATCAGCCCCAGCATTTT,NA,TRBV6-1,many,TRBJ1-5,14
CASQMGNSYNSPLHF,TGTGCCAGCCAAATGGGCAACTCCTATAATTCACCCCTCCACTTT,NA,TRBV12-3/TRBV12-4,many,TRBJ1-6,15
CASGLGDGNTGELFF,TGTGCTAGTGGTTTGGGGGACGGGAACACCGGGGAGCTGTTTTTT,NA,TRBV12-5,many,TRBJ2-2,15
CASSQVGLAGQETQYF,TGTGCCAGCAGCCAAGTAGGACTAGCGGGCCAAGAGACCCAGTACTTC,TRBD2,TRBV3-1,NA,TRBJ2-5,16
CASSLGQEPAKLFF,TGTGCCAGCAGTTTGGGTCAGGAGCCGGCGAAACTGTTTTTT,NA,TRBV28,many,TRBJ1-4,14
CSIGTGEGYTF,TGCAGCATCGGGACAGGGGAAGGCTACACCTTC,TRBD1,TRBV29-1,few,TRBJ1-2,11
CAGKGGGEEQYF,TGCGCCGGCAAGGGAGGCGGAGAGGAGCAGTACTTC,NA,TRBV10-2,NA,TRBJ2-7,12
CASRETVYEQYF,TGTGCCAGCCGGGAGACAGTCTACGAGCAGTACTTC,NA,TRBV28,NA,TRBJ2-7,12
CASSPPGLEALAKNIQYF,TGTGCCAGCAGCCCCCCGGGACTGGAGGCGTTAGCCAAAAACATTCAGTACTTC,NA,TRBV9,NA,TRBJ2-4,18
CATSGYAGELFF,TGTGCCACCAGTGGGTACGCCGGGGAGCTGTTTTTT,NA,TRBV24-1,many,TRBJ2-2,12
CASSPTGDRGYEQYF,TGTGCCAGCAGCCCAACAGGGGACCGGGGCTACGAGCAGTACTTC,TRBD1,TRBV7-3,many,TRBJ2-7,15
CASSSEIQGQGTEAFF,TGTGCCAGCAGCTCCGAAATTCAGGGGCAAGGCACTGAAGCTTTCTTT,NA,TRBV6-1,many,TRBJ1-1,16
CATSRDRSYNEQFF,TGTGCCACCAGTCGGGACAGGTCCTACAATGAGCAGTTCTTC,TRBD1,TRBV24-1,NA,TRBJ2-1,14
CASESGAFPPRPQYF,TGTGCCAGCGAATCGGGAGCCTTTCCCCCCAGGCCCCAGTACTTC,NA,TRBV2,NA,TRBJ2-5,15
CSARDTYEQCF,TGCAGTGCTAGAGACACCTACGAGCAGTGCTTC,NA,TRBV20-1,NA,TRBJ2-7,11
CASGEWANYGYTF,TGTGCCAGCGGGGAGTGGGCTAACTATGGCTACACCTTC,NA,TRBV6-1,many,TRBJ1-2,13
CASSFGGEYSYEQYF,TGTGCCAGCAGCTTTGGGGGGGAGTACTCCTACGAGCAGTACTTC,TRBD2,TRBV5-6,NA,TRBJ2-7,15
CASSLSSGGVQQYF,TGTGCCAGCAGCTTATCTAGCGGGGGGGTCCAGCAGTACTTC,TRBD2,TRBV7-9,NA,TRBJ2-7,14